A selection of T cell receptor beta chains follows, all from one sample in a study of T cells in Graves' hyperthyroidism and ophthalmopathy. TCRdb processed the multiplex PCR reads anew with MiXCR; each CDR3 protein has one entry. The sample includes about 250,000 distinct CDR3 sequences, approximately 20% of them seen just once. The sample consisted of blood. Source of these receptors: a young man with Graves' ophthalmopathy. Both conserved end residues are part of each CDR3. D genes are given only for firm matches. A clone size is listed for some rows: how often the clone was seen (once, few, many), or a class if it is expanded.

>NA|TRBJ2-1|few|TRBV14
TGTGCCAGCAGCCAAGAAGACGTGAGAAAGGAGCAGTTCTTC
CASSQEDVRKEQFF
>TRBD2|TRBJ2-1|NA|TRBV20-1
TGCAGTGCTATCAGGACTAGCGCCTACAATGAGCAGTTCTTC
CSAIRTSAYNEQFF
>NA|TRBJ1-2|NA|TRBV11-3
TGTGCCAGCAGCTTACAGGGGTCGCCGAGCTATGGCTACACCTTC
CASSLQGSPSYGYTF
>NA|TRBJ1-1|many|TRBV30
TGTGCCTGGAGTGTTCAGGGACGCACTGAAGCTTTCTTT
CAWSVQGRTEAFF
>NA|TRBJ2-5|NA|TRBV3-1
TGTGCCAGCAGCCACCCCAAGGAGTGGGTGGAAGAGACCCAGTACTTC
CASSHPKEWVEETQYF
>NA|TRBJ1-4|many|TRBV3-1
TGTGCCAGCAGCCATACGCGGGTTGCTAATGAAAAACTGTTTTTT
CASSHTRVANEKLFF
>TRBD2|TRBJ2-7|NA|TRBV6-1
TGTGCCAGCAGGCCCGAGGGGTTGAGCGGGAGGATCTACGAGCAGTACTTC
CASRPEGLSGRIYEQYF
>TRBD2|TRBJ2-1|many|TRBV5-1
TGCGCCAGCAGCTCGACTAGCGGGAGTGCGAATGAGCAGTTCTTC
CASSSTSGSANEQFF
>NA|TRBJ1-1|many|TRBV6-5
TGTGCCAGCAGTTACGGCAGGGCGAACACTGAAGCTTTCTTT
CASSYGRANTEAFF
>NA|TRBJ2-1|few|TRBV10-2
TGCGCCAGCAGTGAGTTTAGCGGTGCCTACAATGAGCAGTTCTTC
CASSEFSGAYNEQFF
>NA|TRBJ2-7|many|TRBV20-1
TGCAGTGCTAGAAACACCTACGAGCAGTACTTC
CSARNTYEQYF
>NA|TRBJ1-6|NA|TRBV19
TGTGCCCCCCTAGCGACGGCTAATAATTCACCCCTCCACTTT
CAPLATANNSPLHF
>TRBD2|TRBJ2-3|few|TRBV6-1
TGTGCCAGCAGGTCGACTAGCGGGGGGAGGACAGATACGCAGTATTTT
CASRSTSGGRTDTQYF
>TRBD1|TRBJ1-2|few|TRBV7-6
TGTGCCAGCAGCTTATCGACAGGGGGCACTGGCTACACCTTC
CASSLSTGGTGYTF
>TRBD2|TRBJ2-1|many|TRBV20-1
TGCAGTGGCAAGCGGGAGGGCTCCTACAATGAGCAGTTCTTC
CSGKREGSYNEQFF
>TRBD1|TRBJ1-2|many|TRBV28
TGTGCCAGCAGTCTCCCGGGACAGGGTAAAAGAAGTGGCTACACCTTC
CASSLPGQGKRSGYTF
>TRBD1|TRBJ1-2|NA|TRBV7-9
TGTGCCAGCAGCTTAGGGGACAGGGGAAACTATGGCTACACCTTC
CASSLGDRGNYGYTF
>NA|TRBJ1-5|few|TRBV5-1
TGCGCCAGCAGCCCTACAGGGCGGGCAGATCAGCCCCAGCATTTT
CASSPTGRADQPQHF
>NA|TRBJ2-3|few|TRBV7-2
TGTGCCAGCAGCCCTGATACGCAGTATTTT
CASSPDTQYF
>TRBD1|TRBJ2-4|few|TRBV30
TGTGCCTGGAGTCCCGGGACAGTAGCATTCAACATTCAGTACTTC
CAWSPGTVAFNIQYF
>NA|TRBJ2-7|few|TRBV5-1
TGCGCCAGCAGCTGGGAAGACAGCACCTACGAGCAGTACTTC
CASSWEDSTYEQYF
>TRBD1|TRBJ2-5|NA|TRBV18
TGTGCCAGCTCACAGCAACTCGGGACAGGGGGCCAAGAGACCCAGTACTTC
CASSQQLGTGGQETQYF
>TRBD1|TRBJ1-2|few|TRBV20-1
TGCAGTGCTCTAAGGACAGGGACTCCTAACTATGGCTACACCTTC
CSALRTGTPNYGYTF
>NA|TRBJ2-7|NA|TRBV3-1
TGTGCCAGCAGCCATTCTGGGTGGCGTTACGAGCAGTACTTC
CASSHSGWRYEQYF
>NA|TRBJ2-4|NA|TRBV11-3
TGTGCCAGCAGCCCGGGCGGCAGTTTGAAAAACATTCAGTACTTC
CASSPGGSLKNIQYF
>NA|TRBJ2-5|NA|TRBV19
TGTGCCAGTAGTATATCCAGGCTCCGAGAGACCCAGTACTTC
CASSISRLRETQYF
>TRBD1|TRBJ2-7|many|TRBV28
TGTGCCAGCAGTCCAAACAGGGGCCCCTACGAGCAGTACTTC
CASSPNRGPYEQYF
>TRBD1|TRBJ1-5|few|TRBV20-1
TGCAGTGCTCTCAAACAGGGGGGTCAGCCCCAGCATTTT
CSALKQGGQPQHF
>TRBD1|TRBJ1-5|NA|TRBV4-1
TGCGCCAGCAGCCAAGTAGGATTACAGGGGGCTGGTCAGCCCCAGCATTTT
CASSQVGLQGAGQPQHF
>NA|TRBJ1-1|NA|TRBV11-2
TGTGCCAGCAGCTTAGGCGTTGCCCTCGGGGAAGCTTTCTTT
CASSLGVALGEAFF
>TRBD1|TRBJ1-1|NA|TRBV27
TGTGCCAGCAGTCACATAAATACGGGACAGATGAACACTGAAGCTTTCTTT
CASSHINTGQMNTEAFF
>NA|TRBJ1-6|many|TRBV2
TGTGCCAGCAGTGAAGCGTCGGTTTCACCCCTCCACTTT
CASSEASVSPLHF
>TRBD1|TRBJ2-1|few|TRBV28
TGTGCCAGCACCCGACCAGGGGGATACAATGAGCAGTTCTTC
CASTRPGGYNEQFF
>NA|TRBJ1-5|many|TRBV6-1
TGTGCCAGCACCCCAATCGGGGGGCTCTATAGCAATCAGCCCCAGCATTTT
CASTPIGGLYSNQPQHF
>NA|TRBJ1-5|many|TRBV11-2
TGTGCCAGCAGCTTAGGGTTGCGAAGGGATCAGCCCCAGCATTTT
CASSLGLRRDQPQHF
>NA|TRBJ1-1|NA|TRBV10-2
TGCGCCAGCAGTGAGATGCAGGGCTACACTGAAGCTTTCTTT
CASSEMQGYTEAFF
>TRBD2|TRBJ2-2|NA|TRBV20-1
TGCAGTGCTAGAGATCTGGGACTAGCGGGAGGGGAGCTGTTTTTT
CSARDLGLAGGELFF
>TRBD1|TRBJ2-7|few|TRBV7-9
TGTGCCAGCAGCTTGGGACAGGTATACTACGAGCAGTACTTC
CASSLGQVYYEQYF
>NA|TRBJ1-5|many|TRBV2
TGTGCCAGCAGTGAAGCGCGGGGTAGCAATCAGCCCCAGCATTTT
CASSEARGSNQPQHF